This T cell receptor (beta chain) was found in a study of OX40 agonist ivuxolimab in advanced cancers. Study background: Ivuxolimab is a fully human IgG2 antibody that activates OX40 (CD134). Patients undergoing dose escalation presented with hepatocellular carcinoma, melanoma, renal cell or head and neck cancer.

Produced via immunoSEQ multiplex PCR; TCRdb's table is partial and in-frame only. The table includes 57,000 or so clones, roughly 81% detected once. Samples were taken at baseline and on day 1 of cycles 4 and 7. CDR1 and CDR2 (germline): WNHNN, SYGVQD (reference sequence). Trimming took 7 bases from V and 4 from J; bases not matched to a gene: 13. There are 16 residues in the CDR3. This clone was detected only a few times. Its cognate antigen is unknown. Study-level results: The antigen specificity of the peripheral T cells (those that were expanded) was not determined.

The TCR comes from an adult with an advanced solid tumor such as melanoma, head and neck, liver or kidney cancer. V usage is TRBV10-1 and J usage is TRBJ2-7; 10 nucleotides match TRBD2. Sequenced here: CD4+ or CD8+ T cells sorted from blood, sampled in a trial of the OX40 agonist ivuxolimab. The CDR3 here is CASKGRTSGVLYEQYF. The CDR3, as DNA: TGCGCCAGCAAGGGACGAACTAGCGGGGTACTGTACGAGCAGTACTTC.